This TCR beta chain emerged from a study of blood T cell repertoires in COVID-19. Looking at the study overall: The United States, Italy and Spain supplied acute and convalescent COVID-19 samples. PBMCs, B-cell-depleted T cells, or T cells provided the cDNA or gDNA that made up the material.

In the authors' workflow: Researchers report that nucleated cell counts were estimated from reference gene primer amplification. Assay used: immunoSEQ multiplex PCR; TCRdb lists only in-frame clones, some missing. Clone size and the V and J calls come from that table; the DNA yielded D and trimming. The table has 200,000 to 250,000 clones, 80% seen once. This clone was seen a handful of times. The CDR3 covers 12 residues. The ends were cut back, 6 bases at V and 6 bases at J, with 12 bases in the middle. Per germline, CDR1 SGDLS and CDR2 YYNGEE. This clonotype was obtained from a woman between 65 and 79 years old with acute or convalescent COVID-19. J is TRBJ1-2 and V is TRBV9, with D tentatively TRBD1 (5 bases). Material: peripheral blood. In nucleotides, the CDR3 is TGTGCCAGCACGGCCGGGGGGGATGGCTACACCTTC. It specifies CASTAGGDGYTF.